These T cell receptor beta chains were read from a single sample in a study of Graves' ophthalmopathy and Graves' hyperthyroidism. TCRdb fed the multiplex PCR reads into MiXCR, producing one record per CDR3 protein. The sample yields about 220,000 distinct CDR3 sequences, 20% to 25% seen once. Sequences were obtained from peripheral blood. The receptors originated from a woman between 45 and 65 years old with Graves' ophthalmopathy. Each CDR3 is given with its conserved first and last residue. The D gene is left open where the match is weak. Clone size, where shown, is once, few, many, or a class for clones that have expanded.

v_gene	d_gene	j_gene	abundance	CDR3aa	CDR3nt
TRBV18	NA	TRBJ2-5	many	CASSQARETQYF	TGTGCCAGCTCACAAGCGCGTGAGACCCAGTACTTC
TRBV5-1	TRBD2	TRBJ2-7	many	CASSLRTGTSVKGYEQYF	TGCGCCAGCAGCTTGAGGACGGGGACTAGCGTAAAGGGCTACGAGCAGTACTTC
TRBV20-1	NA	TRBJ2-4	many	CSARERGGAKNIQYF	TGCAGTGCTAGAGAGCGAGGGGGGGCCAAAAACATTCAGTACTTC
TRBV20-1	TRBD2	TRBJ2-6	many	CSAPGLAAGANVLTF	TGCAGTGCCCCGGGACTAGCGGCTGGGGCCAACGTCCTGACTTTC
TRBV6-1	NA	TRBJ1-6	many	CASSEAWGLRSPLHF	TGTGCCAGCAGTGAAGCGTGGGGACTGCGTTCACCCCTCCACTTT
TRBV18	TRBD1	TRBJ1-2	few	CASSQYRGGYTF	TGTGCCAGCTCGCAGTACAGGGGAGGCTACACCTTC
TRBV6-1	TRBD1	TRBJ1-2	NA	CASSEVSRDRGYGYTF	TGTGCCAGCAGTGAAGTCTCGCGGGACAGGGGGTATGGCTACACCTTC
TRBV6-5	NA	TRBJ1-5	many	CASSPSWSNQPQHF	TGTGCCAGCAGTCCCTCGTGGAGCAATCAGCCCCAGCATTTT
TRBV20-1	TRBD2	TRBJ2-5	NA	CSARTGQSTSGRETQYF	TGCAGTGCTAGGACGGGACAATCGACTAGCGGGAGGGAGACCCAGTACTTC
TRBV19	TRBD2	TRBJ2-2	many	CASSARTSGGELFF	TGTGCCAGTAGTGCGAGGACTAGCGGCGGGGAGCTGTTTTTT
TRBV11-1	TRBD1	TRBJ1-2	NA	CASSRGQGTTNYGYTF	TGTGCCAGCAGCCGGGGACAGGGGACAACTAACTATGGCTACACCTTC
TRBV30	NA	TRBJ2-1	NA	CAWSVRLRETQFF	TGTGCCTGGAGTGTACGTCTTCGAGAGACCCAGTTCTTC
TRBV12-3/TRBV12-4	NA	TRBJ2-7	many	CASSLRKGNEQYF	TGTGCCAGCAGTCTACGAAAGGGCAACGAGCAGTACTTC
TRBV15	NA	TRBJ2-6	many	CATSRWNSGANVLTF	TGTGCCACCAGCAGATGGAACTCTGGGGCCAACGTCCTGACTTTC
TRBV6-5	NA	TRBJ1-2	many	CASSYEGRGYTF	TGTGCCAGCAGTTACGAGGGAAGGGGCTACACCTTC
TRBV28	TRBD2	TRBJ2-5	few	CASNIAGLQETQYF	TGTGCCAGCAATATAGCGGGACTACAAGAGACCCAGTACTTC
TRBV20-1	NA	TRBJ2-7	many	CSARFGAQPYEQYF	TGCAGTGCCAGGTTTGGGGCGCAACCCTACGAGCAGTACTTC
TRBV20-1	NA	TRBJ1-6	many	CRARGTRRGPYNSPLHF	TGCAGGGCTAGAGGTACCCGCCGGGGCCCGTATAATTCACCCCTCCACTTT
TRBV9	NA	TRBJ2-7	few	CASSITASGEQYF	TGTGCCAGCAGCATAACAGCCTCGGGGGAGCAGTACTTC
TRBV19	NA	TRBJ1-2	NA	CASSWAREGNYGYTF	TGTGCCAGTAGTTGGGCCAGGGAGGGGAACTATGGCTACACCTTC
TRBV7-2	TRBD1	TRBJ1-2	many	CASSPGTENYGYTF	TGTGCCAGCAGCCCCGGGACAGAAAACTATGGCTACACCTTC
TRBV6-5	NA	TRBJ2-7	many	CASSSVTGQKGEQYF	TGTGCCAGCAGTTCAGTTACAGGGCAGAAGGGCGAGCAGTACTTC
TRBV29-1	NA	TRBJ2-7	few	CTAAAYEQSF	TGCACCGCCGCGGCCTACGAGCAGTCCTTC
TRBV27	NA	TRBJ1-5	many	CASSPQSGGNQPQHF	TGTGCCAGCAGTCCACAATCCGGGGGCAATCAGCCCCAGCATTTT
TRBV20-1	TRBD1	TRBJ2-7	many	CSAKRDSLNPEQYF	TGCAGTGCAAAACGGGACAGTCTAAACCCCGAGCAGTACTTC
TRBV6-5	NA	TRBJ1-1	many	CASSYGENTEAFF	TGTGCCAGCAGTTACGGGGAGAACACTGAAGCTTTCTTT
TRBV12-3/TRBV12-4	NA	TRBJ2-3	many	CASSLAGGSDTQYF	TGTGCCAGCAGTTTAGCGGGAGGATCGGATACGCAGTATTTT
TRBV20-1	TRBD2	TRBJ2-5	many	CSAHRTSGATYQETQYF	TGCAGTGCCCATAGGACTAGCGGAGCTACGTACCAAGAGACCCAGTACTTC
TRBV24-1	TRBD2	TRBJ2-5	NA	CATAPGTSWETQYF	TGTGCCACAGCCCCCGGGACTAGCTGGGAGACCCAGTACTTC
TRBV27	NA	TRBJ2-5	NA	CASRPGLETQYF	TGTGCCAGCAGGCCTGGCTTAGAGACCCAGTACTTC